These 10 T cell receptor beta chains were all obtained from the same sample, sequenced in a study of T-cell memory formation after mild COVID-19. TCRdb processed the 5' RACE reads anew with MiXCR; each CDR3 protein has one entry. This sample has approximately 560,000 distinct CDR3 sequences, with around a sixth found just once. The sequenced material came from PBMCs or a T cell subset sorted from them (not recorded which). The receptor source for this set is an adult woman who had mild COVID-19 (a few samples of this study predate the infection). Cell type and time point are not known.

The CDR3: CALSPPGQPHEQYF. The CDR3 coding sequence is TGTGCCCTCAGCCCTCCGGGACAACCCCACGAGCAGTACTTC. V usage is TRBV6-1 and J usage is TRBJ2-7; the D gene is possibly TRBD1 (6 bases). Per the germline V gene, CDR1 is MNHNS and CDR2 is SASEGT. The CDR3 sequence is 14 residues long. Trimming took 11 bases from V and 5 from J, leaving 22 bases between them.

This clonotype was seen only a few times. This chain uses TRBV11-1 with TRBJ2-7, with D hard to call. This CDR3 has 14 residues. The germline V gene has CDR1 SGHAT and CDR2 FQDESV (reference sequence). Trimming stripped 5 bases from V and 3 bases from J, with 14 bases between. This CDR3 reads CASSALKGYYEQYF. The CDR3, as DNA: TGTGCCAGCAGCGCCCTCAAAGGTTACTACGAGCAGTACTTC.

This clonotype appeared many times. The rearrangement uses TRBV18 and TRBJ2-7, with 10 bases matching TRBD2. This CDR3 spans 15 amino acids. From germline, CDR1 is KGHSH and CDR2 LQKENI. J was trimmed by 2 bases and V by 6 bases; bases with no gene match: 7. Here the CDR3 DNA reads TGTGCCAGCTCTAAAGGAGCGGGAGGGACCTACGAGCAGTACTTC. This gives the protein CASSKGAGGTYEQYF.

The chain combines TRBV21-1 with TRBJ2-1; TRBD2, the table's D call, lacks a check against the DNA. TRBV21-1 represents a pseudogene. The CDR3 runs 16 residues. The CDR3, as DNA: TGTGCCAGCAGCAAACCCGGGACTATCGGGCTGAATGAGCAGTTCTTC. It encodes CASSKPGTIGLNEQFF.

The V call is TRBV11-2, the J call TRBJ2-7; 7 bases line up with TRBD2. Germline assignment: CDR1 SGHAT and CDR2 FQNNGV. V lost 3 bases and J lost 3; bases outside the gene matches: 8. The CDR3 consists of 15 residues. The CDR3 nucleotides are TGTGCCAGCAGCTTGGGTGCGGGAGACCACTACGAGCAGTACTTC. It is translated as CASSLGAGDHYEQYF.

This sequence joins TRBV7-8 and TRBJ2-1, with D perhaps given as TRBD1 or TRBD2 (5 bases each). From germline, CDR1 is SGHVS and CDR2 FQNEAQ. The CDR3 contains 17 residues. V was shortened by 1 base and J by 6 bases, with 19 bases between the two germline ends. CDR3 sequence (DNA): TGTGCCAGCAGCTTAGATCCCCCAGGGAGTGGATTCAATGAGCAGTTCTTC. Its translation is CASSLDPPGSGFNEQFF.

The J gene is TRBJ2-7, the V gene TRBV27, with a weak D call TRBD2 (5 bases). Germline CDR1 is MNHEY and CDR2 is SMNVEV (reference sequence). This CDR3 has 13 residues. Trimming pared 3 bases from V and 2 bases from J, leaving 8 bases between. CDR3 sequence: CASSFAGTYEQYF. CDR3 nucleotides: TGTGCCAGCAGTTTCGCCGGGACCTACGAGCAGTACTTC.

A few counts support this clonotype. The V and J genes are TRBV12-3 or TRBV12-4 and TRBJ2-7; 11 nucleotides line up with TRBD1. The CDR3 spans 16 residues. Germline trimming cut 6 bases from V and 3 bases from J; bases unmatched to any gene: 10. Here the CDR3 reads CASSLSWDRGVYEQYF. DNA of the CDR3: TGTGCCAGCAGCCTTTCCTGGGACAGGGGGGTCTACGAGCAGTACTTC.

Turning to this clonotype: A much larger clone lies a single base off, so this may be a read error. The chain couples TRBV20-1 to TRBJ2-1; no clear D gene. The germline V gene has CDR1 DFQATT and CDR2 SNEGSKA (reference sequence). The germline V and J ends were trimmed by 2 bases and 8 bases, with 10 bases remaining between them. This CDR3 has 12 residues. CDR3 residues: CSARFITDEQFF. The CDR3 coding sequence is TGCAGTGCTAGATTTATAACCGATGAGCAGTTCTTC.

The J gene is TRBJ2-3, the V gene TRBV5-6, with a weak D call TRBD2 (5 bases). CDR1 is SGHDT, CDR2 YYEEEE, per germline. Trimming cost V 2 bases and J 5 bases, with 15 bases left between them. CDR3 length: 15 residues. The CDR3 spells CASSFLVAYVDTQYF. The CDR3 DNA is TGTGCCAGCAGCTTTCTAGTAGCGTATGTAGATACGCAGTATTTT.